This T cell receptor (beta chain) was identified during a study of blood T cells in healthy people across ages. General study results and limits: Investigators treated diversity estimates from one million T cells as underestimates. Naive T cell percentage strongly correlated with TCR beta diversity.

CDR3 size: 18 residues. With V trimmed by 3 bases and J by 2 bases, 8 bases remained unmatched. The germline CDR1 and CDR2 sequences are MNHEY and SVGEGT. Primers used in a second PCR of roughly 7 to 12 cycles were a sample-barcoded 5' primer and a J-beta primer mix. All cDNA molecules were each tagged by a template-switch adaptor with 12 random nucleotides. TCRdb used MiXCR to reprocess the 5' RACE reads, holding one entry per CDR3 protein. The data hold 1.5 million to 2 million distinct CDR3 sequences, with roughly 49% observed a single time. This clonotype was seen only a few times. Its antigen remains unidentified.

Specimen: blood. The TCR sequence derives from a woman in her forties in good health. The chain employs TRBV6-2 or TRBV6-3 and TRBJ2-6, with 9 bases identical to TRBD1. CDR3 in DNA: TGTGCCAGCAGTTATTACGGACAGGGGTTTGCTGGGGCCAACGTCCTGACTTTC. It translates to CASSYYGQGFAGANVLTF.